One and the same sample provided the 3 T cell receptor beta chains below, sequenced in a study of CD8 T cells in Susac syndrome. Reverse transcription of about 0.5 to 1 ug RNA was performed with random hexamers. TCRdb analysed the immunoSEQ multiplex PCR reads with MiXCR anew, one entry per CDR3 protein. The sample has 100,000 to 150,000 distinct CDR3 sequences, around 94% seen once. Material for sequencing was CD4+ T cells from PBMCs. The receptor set was obtained from a human donor in good health.

The chain recombines TRBV2 with TRBJ1-1; TRBD1 matches at 8 bases. The V and J ends lost 5 bases and 1 base, in that order; junction bases with no gene match: 6. Germline-derived CDR1 and CDR2 are SNHLY and FYNNEI. CDR3 size: 15 residues. This chain's CDR3 is CASSPYGTGNTEAFF. As DNA, the CDR3 is TGTGCCAGCAGTCCTTACGGGACAGGGAACACTGAAGCTTTCTTT.

This chain links TRBV7-9 with TRBJ2-7, with D perhaps TRBD1 or TRBD2 (5 bases each). The length of the CDR3 is 14 residues. Trimming took 3 bases from V and 2 from J, leaving 11 bases between them. Per the germline V gene, CDR1 is SEHNR and CDR2 is FQNEAQ (reference sequence). CDR3: CASSFRDGPYEQYF. CDR3 bases: TGTGCCAGCAGCTTCCGGGACGGACCCTACGAGCAGTACTTC. Using reference TRBV7-9 and TRBJ2-7 for the parts outside the CDR3, the full variable domain is DTGVSQNPRHKITKRGQNVTFRCDPISEHNRLYWYRQTLGQGPEFLTYFQNEAQLEKSRLLSDRFSAERPKGSFSTLEIQRTEQGDSAMYLCASSFRDGPYEQYFGPGTRLTVT.

This rearrangement joins TRBV28 to TRBJ1-1; the D gene is possibly TRBD1 (6 bases). V was clipped by 5 bases and J by 5 bases, with 21 bases between them. Germline V gene lookup returns CDR1 MDHEN and CDR2 SYDVKM. The CDR3 has 16 amino acids. CDR3 nucleotides: TGTGCCAGCAGTCCCTTGAAGGTAGGGGGAAGGACTGAAGCTTTCTTT. Residues: CASSPLKVGGRTEAFF.